This T cell receptor (beta chain) appears in the sequencing data of a study of T cell repertoires in cytomegalovirus infection. On the study more broadly: It can be stated that public TCR beta signatures indicated CMV infection as well as a matching HLA type. Study-wide points: CMV-specific TCR beta clonotypes restricted by HLA-C dominated the ex vivo response. The study identified carriers of CMV plus the relevant HLA from cumulative public TCR beta family frequency.

Turning to this clonotype: Its antigen is unknown.

CDR3 length equals 11 residues. The V gene lost 6 bases and the J gene lost 11 bases, with 11 bases spanning the gap. TCRdb passed the reads through MiXCR, listing each CDR3 protein once. Here the sample spans 350,000 to 550,000 distinct CDR3 sequences, about a third being singletons. The source of this sequence is a human donor in good health (CMV status not recorded). Some clones in this sample may be carry-over from other donors' samples. The sequenced material came from PBMCs. The genes are TRBV12-3 or TRBV12-4 and TRBJ1-3; D not certain. In DNA, the CDR3 is TGTGCCAGCAGCAACCCCGCCCCCATATATTTT. Protein sequence: CASSNPAPIYF.